Below are 30 T cell receptor beta chains sequenced from a single sample in a study of identical twins. TCRdb processed the 5' RACE reads anew with MiXCR; each CDR3 protein has one entry. The table lists some 1,600,000 distinct CDR3 sequences, 32% of them singletons. The sequenced sample was cord blood. These TCRs come from a newborn girl in good health.

The table lists this clonotype with many counts. The chain carries TRBV20-1 and TRBJ2-4; maybe TRBD2 (5 bases). CDR3 length: 13 amino acids. Trimming stripped 3 bases from V and 0 bases from J, with 6 bases between. Germline CDR1 reads DFQATT; CDR2 reads SNEGSKA (reference sequence). The CDR3 sequence: CSARGVAKNIQYF. In DNA, the CDR3 is TGCAGTGCTAGGGGAGTAGCCAAAAACATTCAGTACTTC.

CDR3 nucleotide sequence: TGTGCCACCAGTGAGCCAGTCTATGGCTACACCTTC. It is translated as CATSEPVYGYTF. V and J are TRBV24-1 and TRBJ1-2; D is uncertain. V lost 4 bases and J lost 4, with 6 bases in between. This CDR3 comprises 12 residues. Germline V CDR1 and CDR2: KGHDR, SFDVKD.

The V call is TRBV12-3 or TRBV12-4, the J call TRBJ2-7; 10 bases map to TRBD2. The junction had 5 bases not matched to a gene; V was cut back by 6 bases and J by 3 bases. The CDR3 is 14 amino acids. CDR3 loop: CASRSGTSVYEQYF. The CDR3 bases are TGTGCCAGCAGGTCCGGGACTAGCGTCTACGAGCAGTACTTC.

The chain carries TRBV20-1 and TRBJ2-1, with 8 bases fitting TRBD1. The ends lost 6 bases at V and 9 bases at J; junction bases unmatched: 16. CDR3 size: 15 residues. The germline V gene has CDR1 DFQATT and CDR2 SNEGSKA (reference sequence). CDR3 in amino acids: CSAHGGRTGWSEQFF. Here the CDR3 DNA reads TGCAGTGCGCATGGGGGTCGGACAGGGTGGAGTGAGCAGTTCTTC.

In its sample, this clonotype was seen many times. The CDR3 DNA follows: TGTGCCAGCAGCAAAGCGGGCAGCCCTAGCACAGATACGCAGTATTTT. Protein: CASSKAGSPSTDTQYF. J is TRBJ2-3 and V is TRBV14, with a weak D call TRBD2 (6 bases). The germline V and J ends were trimmed by 5 bases and 0 bases, with 15 bases remaining between them. Looked up from germline, CDR1 is SGHDN and CDR2 is FVKESK. CDR3 size: 16 residues.

As for this clonotype: One base away lies a much larger clone, so this may be a sequencing read error. The CDR3 loop reads CAISEGLAGYTDKQYF. The CDR3 region has the DNA TGTGCCATCAGTGAAGGACTAGCGGGGTACACAGATAAGCAGTATTTT. This sequence joins TRBV10-3 and TRBJ2-3; 12 bases line up with TRBD2. The germline V gene has CDR1 ENHRY and CDR2 SYGVKD. This CDR3 contains 16 residues.

The table lists this clonotype with a few counts. The V call is TRBV5-1, the J call TRBJ2-1; a possible D gene is TRBD1 (5 bases). Trimming stripped 1 base from V and 3 bases from J, with 11 bases between. CDR1 is SGHRS and CDR2 is YFSETQ in the germline V gene. This CDR3 has 15 amino acids. The CDR3 loop reads CASSLRGKGYNEQFF. The CDR3 DNA is TGCGCCAGCAGCTTGAGGGGAAAAGGCTACAATGAGCAGTTCTTC. The variable domain in full, with the rest retrieved from reference TRBV5-1 and TRBJ2-1, is KAGVTQTPRYLIKTRGQQVTLSCSPISGHRSVSWYQQTPGQGLQFLFEYFSETQRNKGNFPGRFSGRQFSNSRSEMNVSTLELGDSALYLCASSLRGKGYNEQFFGPGTRLTVL.

The chain has TRBV27 and TRBJ1-5; D might be TRBD1 (6 bases). This CDR3 is 17 amino acids long. CDR1 MNHEY and CDR2 SMNVEV come from the germline V gene (reference sequence). V dropped 5 bases and J dropped 4 bases, with 21 bases sitting between them. The DNA for the CDR3 is TGTGCCAGCAGTCCTTGGAGATACAGGGCGGAAAATCAGCCCCAGCATTTT. The encoded protein is CASSPWRYRAENQPQHF.

The rearrangement joins TRBV20-1 to TRBJ2-1; D may be TRBD2 (6 bases). The CDR3 runs 13 residues. Germline assignment: CDR1 DFQATT and CDR2 SNEGSKA (reference sequence). CDR3 sequence: CSLGTPSYNEQFF. Written as DNA, the CDR3 is TGCAGCCTTGGGACTCCCTCCTACAATGAGCAGTTCTTC.

V is TRBV21-1 and J is TRBJ1-1; the table's D call, TRBD1, has no DNA check behind it. TRBV21-1 is tagged as a pseudogene. The CDR3 length is 13 residues. Written as DNA, the CDR3 is TGTGCCAGCAGCAAAGGACAGGGCACTGAAGCTTTCTTT. Encoded protein: CASSKGQGTEAFF.

The chain carries TRBV20-1 and TRBJ1-6; 11 positions match TRBD1. The CDR3 covers 16 residues. Per germline, CDR1 DFQATT and CDR2 SNEGSKA (reference sequence). Trimming took 0 bases from V and 4 from J; bases not matched to a gene: 2. The CDR3 DNA sequence: TGCAGTGCTAGAGATGGGACAGGGGGGTATAATTCACCCCTCCACTTT. Amino acids: CSARDGTGGYNSPLHF.

The chain is built from TRBV2 and TRBJ1-1; the match to TRBD1 covers 7 bases. The V segment lost 1 base and the J segment 6 bases; nucleotides outside the gene matches: 2. Germline V lookup: CDR1 SNHLY, CDR2 FYNNEI. The CDR3 runs to 13 residues. For the CDR3, the DNA is TGTGCCAGCAGTGAAGGGACAGGCGCTGAAGCTTTCTTT. The encoded protein is CASSEGTGAEAFF.

The rearrangement uses TRBV3-1 and TRBJ2-5; no definite D call. The CDR3 runs 15 residues. Trimming left V 1 base short and J 5 bases short, with 14 bases between. Germline lookup yields CDR1 LGHDT and CDR2 YNNKEL (reference sequence). CDR3 nucleotide sequence: TGTGCCAGCAGCCAAGCCCTGTGGGTGGCGGAGACCCAGTACTTC. Translation gives CASSQALWVAETQYF.

This chain connects TRBV21-1 to TRBJ2-1; the D call in the table, TRBD2, was not verified against the DNA. TRBV21-1 is labeled a pseudogene. The CDR3 runs to 15 residues. This CDR3 is CASSKGLAAYNEQFF. The CDR3 bases are TGTGCCAGCAGCAAGGGACTAGCGGCCTACAATGAGCAGTTCTTC.

The chain carries TRBV7-2 and TRBJ1-1; D is undetermined. The ends were cut back, 0 bases at V and 6 bases at J, with 8 bases in the middle. Germline V gene lookup returns CDR1 SGHTA and CDR2 FQGNSA. This CDR3 comprises 13 residues. The CDR3 loop is CASSLAGRAEAFF. CDR3 bases: TGTGCCAGCAGCTTAGCGGGTCGGGCTGAAGCTTTCTTT.

This clonotype turned up a few times. The J gene is TRBJ2-5, the V gene TRBV15, with 8 nucleotides matching TRBD1. Losses at the gene ends were 2 bases for V and 3 bases for J; bases not matched to a gene: 2. Germline V CDR1 and CDR2: LNHNV, YYDKDF (reference sequence). There are 14 residues in the CDR3. CDR3 DNA: TGTGCCACCAGCAGAAGGACAGGGAAAGAGACCCAGTACTTC. This codes for CATSRRTGKETQYF.

The chain combines TRBV7-2 with TRBJ2-5; D unclear. V gave up 6 bases and J gave up 1 base, with 6 bases separating them. The V gene's germline CDR1 is SGHTA and CDR2 FQGNSA. The CDR3 consists of 12 residues. In nucleotides, the CDR3 is TGTGCCAGCAGGCTGGTCCAAGAGACCCAGTACTTC. Protein product: CASRLVQETQYF. Variable domain in full (rest from reference TRBV7-2 and TRBJ2-5): GAGVSQSPSNKVTEKGKDVELRCDPISGHTALYWYRQSLGQGLEFLIYFQGNSAPDKSGLPSDRFSAERTGGSVSTLTIQRTQQEDSAVYLCASRLVQETQYFGPGTRLLVL.

This clonotype occurred a few times. The chain links TRBV10-3 to TRBJ1-2; TRBD1 aligns across 8 bases. Germline trimming cut 6 bases from V and 7 bases from J; bases unmatched to any gene: 7. This CDR3 is 13 amino acids long. CDR1 and CDR2 from the germline V gene are ENHRY and SYGVKD. The CDR3 protein is CAISDQGAGGYTF. CDR3 coding DNA: TGTGCCATCAGCGATCAGGGGGCGGGTGGCTACACCTTC.

V and J are TRBV10-3 and TRBJ2-7; 10 nucleotides agree with TRBD2. The CDR3 is 14 amino acids. CDR1 and CDR2 (germline): ENHRY, SYGVKD. V gave up 6 bases and J gave up 3 bases; unmatched junction bases: 5. CDR3 DNA sequence: TGTGCCATCAGCGTCAAGCGGGAGGGCTACGAGCAGTACTTC. It codes for CAISVKREGYEQYF.

The DNA for the CDR3 is TGTGCCAGCAGTGTGATCGGGACAGCCCCCTCGGATTCACCCCTCCACTTT. As protein: CASSVIGTAPSDSPLHF. The chain joins TRBV25-1 to TRBJ1-6, with 7 bases that match TRBD1. Germline V gene lookup returns CDR1 MGHDK and CDR2 SYGVNS. The CDR3 spans 17 residues. Trimming at V came to 4 bases and at J to 8 bases, leaving 14 bases not matched to a gene.

This clonotype was found a few times. This chain links TRBV11-2 with TRBJ2-7; D remains unclear. This CDR3 region has 16 residues. With 4 bases removed from V and 3 bases from J, the gap between germline ends came to 19 bases. Germline V gene data show CDR1 as SGHAT and CDR2 as FQNNGV. The CDR3 loop is CASSSVRAPTVYEQYF. In DNA form, the CDR3 reads TGTGCCAGCAGCTCGGTACGGGCTCCTACGGTCTACGAGCAGTACTTC. Based on the CDR3 plus reference TRBV11-2 and TRBJ2-7, the full variable domain is EAGVAQSPRYKIIEKRQSVAFWCNPISGHATLYWYQQILGQGPKLLIQFQNNGVVDDSQLPKDRFSAERLKGVDSTLKIQPAKLEDSAVYLCASSSVRAPTVYEQYFGPGTRLTVT.

The chain joins TRBV9 to TRBJ2-6; tentative D call: TRBD1 (6 bases). CDR1 is SGDLS and CDR2 is YYNGEE in the germline V gene. V lost 3 bases and J 0 bases, leaving 13 bases between the germline ends. CDR3 size: 17 residues. CDR3 DNA sequence: TGTGCCAGCAGCGCAAATACAGGGTTCTCTGGGGCCAACGTCCTGACTTTC. Encoded protein: CASSANTGFSGANVLTF.

The chain combines TRBV4-2 with TRBJ2-1; 10 nucleotides line up with TRBD2. V shed 4 bases, J shed 6 bases, and the junction held 6 bases outside the gene matches. The CDR3 sequence is 15 residues long. Germline V CDR1 and CDR2: LGHNA, YNFKEQ. This chain's CDR3 is CASSRPSGSVNEQFF. CDR3 coding DNA: TGTGCCAGCAGCCGACCTAGCGGGAGTGTCAATGAGCAGTTCTTC.

This clonotype came up a few times. The V and J genes are TRBV29-1 and TRBJ2-7, with 10 nucleotides matching TRBD2. V shed 5 bases and J 0 bases; nucleotides not matched to a gene: 4. The CDR3 has 14 amino acids. Germline V CDR1 and CDR2: SQVTM, ANQGSEA. Here the CDR3 DNA reads TGCAGCGTTACCCCTAGCGGGAGCTCCTACGAGCAGTACTTC. As protein: CSVTPSGSSYEQYF.

This clonotype was recorded many times. The rearrangement joins TRBV4-2 to TRBJ2-3; tentative D call: TRBD1 (5 bases). Germline V CDR1 and CDR2: LGHNA, YNFKEQ. The V end lost 6 bases, the J end lost 5 bases, and 18 bases lay between the germline ends. This CDR3 contains 15 residues. CDR3 DNA: TGTGCCAGCAGTCGGTCGGAAGGGGTTGGAGATACGCAGTATTTT. This encodes CASSRSEGVGDTQYF.

This clonotype came up a few times. The rearrangement uses TRBV7-6 and TRBJ2-1, with 7 bases lining up with TRBD2. J was trimmed by 2 bases and V by 5 bases; bases with no gene match: 6. CDR3 size: 15 residues. CDR1 SGHVS and CDR2 FNYEAQ come from the germline V gene. Written as DNA, the CDR3 is TGTGCCAGCAGCATGACTAGCAGAGCCTACAATGAGCAGTTCTTC. This sequence encodes CASSMTSRAYNEQFF. Together with reference TRBV7-6 and TRBJ2-1, the CDR3 gives the full variable domain: GAGVSQSPRYKVTKRGQDVALRCDPISGHVSLYWYRQALGQGPEFLTYFNYEAQQDKSGLPNDRFSAERPEGSISTLTIQRTEQRDSAMYRCASSMTSRAYNEQFFGPGTRLTVL.

The chain uses TRBV28 and TRBJ2-1, with TRBD1 matching 7 bases. The CDR3 length is 15 residues. Germline V gene sequence: CDR1 MDHEN, CDR2 SYDVKM. V lost 3 bases to trimming and J lost 8 bases; unmatched junction nucleotides: 10. CDR3 protein: CASSLPPRQGDEQFF. The CDR3 DNA follows: TGTGCCAGCAGTTTGCCCCCGAGACAGGGTGATGAGCAGTTCTTC. The full variable domain, completed using reference TRBV28 and TRBJ2-1, is DVKVTQSSRYLVKRTGEKVFLECVQDMDHENMFWYRQDPGLGLRLIYFSYDVKMKEKGDIPEGYSVSREKKERFSLILESASTNQTSMYLCASSLPPRQGDEQFFGPGTRLTVL.

DNA for the CDR3: TGTGCCACCCTAGCCCACAATGAGCAGTTCTTC. It translates to CATLAHNEQFF. The rearrangement links TRBV6-6 to TRBJ2-1; possibly TRBD2 for D (5 bases). The germline CDR1 and CDR2 sequences are MNHNY and SVGAGI (reference sequence). The CDR3 extends over 11 amino acids. Trimming took 10 bases from V and 5 from J, leaving 9 bases between them.

Only one count was recorded for this clonotype. The chain joins TRBV27 to TRBJ1-1, with 8 bases that match TRBD1. There are 15 residues in the CDR3. Looked up from germline, CDR1 is MNHEY and CDR2 is SMNVEV (reference sequence). V shed 4 bases and J 1 base; nucleotides not matched to a gene: 5. CDR3 region: CASSSTGARNTEAFF. In nucleotides, the CDR3 is TGTGCCAGCAGTTCGACAGGGGCCAGGAACACTGAAGCTTTCTTT.

The chain recombines TRBV7-9 with TRBJ1-4; 7 positions agree with TRBD1. CDR1 SEHNR and CDR2 FQNEAQ come from the germline V gene (reference sequence). With V trimmed by 1 base and J by 3 bases, 2 bases remained unmatched. This CDR3 is built from 15 residues. CDR3 nucleotides: TGTGCCAGCAGCTTAGAGGGACAGTCTAATGAAAAACTGTTTTTT. Protein sequence: CASSLEGQSNEKLFF.